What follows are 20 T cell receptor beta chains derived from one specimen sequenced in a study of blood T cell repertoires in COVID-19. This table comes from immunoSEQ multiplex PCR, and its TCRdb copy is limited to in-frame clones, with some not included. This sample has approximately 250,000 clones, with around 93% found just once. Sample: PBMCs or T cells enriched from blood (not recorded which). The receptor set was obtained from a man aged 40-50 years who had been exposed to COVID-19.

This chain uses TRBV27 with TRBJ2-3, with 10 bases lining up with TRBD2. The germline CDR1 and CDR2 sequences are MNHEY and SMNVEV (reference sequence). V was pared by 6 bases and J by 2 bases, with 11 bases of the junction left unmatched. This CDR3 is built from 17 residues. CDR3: CASRPGLAGGTTDTQYF. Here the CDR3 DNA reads TGTGCCAGCAGACCAGGGTTAGCGGGAGGTACCACAGATACGCAGTATTTT.

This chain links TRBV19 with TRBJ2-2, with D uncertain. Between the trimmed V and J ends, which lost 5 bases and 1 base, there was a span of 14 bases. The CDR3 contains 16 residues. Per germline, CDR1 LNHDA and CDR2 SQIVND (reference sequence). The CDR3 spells CASSANSYGNTGELFF. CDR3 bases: TGTGCCAGTAGTGCAAACTCGTATGGGAACACCGGGGAGCTGTTTTTT.

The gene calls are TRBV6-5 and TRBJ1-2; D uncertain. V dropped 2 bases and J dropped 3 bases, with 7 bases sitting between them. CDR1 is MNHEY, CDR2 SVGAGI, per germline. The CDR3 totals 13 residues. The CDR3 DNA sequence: TGTGCCAGCAGTTACCAGTCAGACTATGGCTACACCTTC. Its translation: CASSYQSDYGYTF.

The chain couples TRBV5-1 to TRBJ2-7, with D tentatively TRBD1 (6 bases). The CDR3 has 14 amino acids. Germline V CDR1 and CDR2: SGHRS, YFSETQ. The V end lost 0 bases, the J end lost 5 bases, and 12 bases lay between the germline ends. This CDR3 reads CASSLEPGDDEQYF. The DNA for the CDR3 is TGCGCCAGCAGCTTGGAACCAGGGGACGACGAGCAGTACTTC.

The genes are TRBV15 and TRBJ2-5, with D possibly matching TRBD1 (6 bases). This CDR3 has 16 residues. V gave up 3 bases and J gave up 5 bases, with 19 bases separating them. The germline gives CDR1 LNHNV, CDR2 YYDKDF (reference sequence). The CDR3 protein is CATSRTGTPGRETQYF. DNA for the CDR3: TGTGCCACCAGCAGGACCGGGACACCGGGCCGGGAGACCCAGTACTTC.

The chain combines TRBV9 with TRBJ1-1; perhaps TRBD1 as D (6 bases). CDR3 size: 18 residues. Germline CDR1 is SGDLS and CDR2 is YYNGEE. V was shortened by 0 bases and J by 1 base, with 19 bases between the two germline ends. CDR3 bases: TGTGCCAGCAGCGTAGTAATTGGTGGGGGCAGGGCGAACACTGAAGCTTTCTTT. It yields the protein CASSVVIGGGRANTEAFF. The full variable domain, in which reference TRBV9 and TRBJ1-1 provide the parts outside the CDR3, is DSGVTQTPKHLITATGQRVTLRCSPRSGDLSVYWYQQSLDQGLQFLIQYYNGEERAKGNILERFSAQQFPDLHSELNLSSLELGDSALYFCASSVVIGGGRANTEAFFGQGTRLTVV.

CDR3 amino acids: CASSPGQGGTGNTIYF. Here the CDR3 DNA reads TGCGCCAGCAGCCCGGGACAAGGCGGAACTGGAAACACCATATATTTT. The chain couples TRBV5-1 to TRBJ1-3; maybe TRBD1 (6 bases). The CDR3 covers 16 residues. Trimming shortened V by 4 bases and J by 2 bases, and 16 bases separated the two germline ends. Germline values: CDR1 SGHRS, CDR2 YFSETQ.

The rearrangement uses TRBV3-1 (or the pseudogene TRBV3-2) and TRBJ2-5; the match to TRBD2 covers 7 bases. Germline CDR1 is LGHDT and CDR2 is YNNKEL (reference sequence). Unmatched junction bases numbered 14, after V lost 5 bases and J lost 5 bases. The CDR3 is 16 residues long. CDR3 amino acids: CASSDRRGGSFETQYF. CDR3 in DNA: TGTGCCAGCAGCGACCGCCGGGGCGGGAGTTTTGAGACCCAGTACTTC.

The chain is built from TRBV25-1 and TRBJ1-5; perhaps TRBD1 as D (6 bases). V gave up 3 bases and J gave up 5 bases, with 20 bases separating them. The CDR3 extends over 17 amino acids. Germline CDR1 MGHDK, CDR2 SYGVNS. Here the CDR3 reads CASSDLQTGHFDQPQHF. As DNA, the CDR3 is TGTGCCAGCAGTGACCTCCAAACGGGACATTTTGATCAGCCCCAGCATTTT.

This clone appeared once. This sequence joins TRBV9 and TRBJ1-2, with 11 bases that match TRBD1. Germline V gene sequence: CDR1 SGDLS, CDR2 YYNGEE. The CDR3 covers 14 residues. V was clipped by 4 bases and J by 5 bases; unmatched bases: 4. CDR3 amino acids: CASSTGQGAYGYTF. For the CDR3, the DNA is TGTGCCAGCAGCACAGGACAGGGGGCATATGGCTACACCTTC.

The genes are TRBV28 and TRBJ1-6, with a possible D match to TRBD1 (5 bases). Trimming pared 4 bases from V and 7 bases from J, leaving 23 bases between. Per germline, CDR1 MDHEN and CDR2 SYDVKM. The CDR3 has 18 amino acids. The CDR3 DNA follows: TGTGCCAGCAGTTCCATCTATCGCGACAGTGGATGGAATTCACCCCTCCACTTT. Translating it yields CASSSIYRDSGWNSPLHF.

The CDR3 coding sequence is TGTGCCAGCAGTTACTTTGCGGGAGGGGACAATGAGCAGTTCTTC. Amino acids: CASSYFAGGDNEQFF. The chain is built from TRBV6-5 and TRBJ2-1; 9 positions match TRBD2. The CDR3 spans 15 residues. Germline V gene data show CDR1 as MNHEY and CDR2 as SVGAGI. Losses at the gene ends were 1 base for V and 5 bases for J; bases not matched to a gene: 3.

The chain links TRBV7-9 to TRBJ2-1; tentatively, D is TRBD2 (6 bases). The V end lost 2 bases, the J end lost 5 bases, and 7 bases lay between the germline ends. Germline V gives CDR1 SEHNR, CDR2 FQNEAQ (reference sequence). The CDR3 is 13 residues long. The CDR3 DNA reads TGTGCCAGCAGCTTATCGGGGGACAATGAGCAGTTCTTC. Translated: CASSLSGDNEQFF.

The CDR3 sequence: CASSQDRNSFQPQHF. CDR3 sequence (DNA): TGTGCCAGCAGCCAAGATCGGAACAGTTTTCAGCCCCAGCATTTT. The chain links TRBV3-1 (or the pseudogene TRBV3-2) to TRBJ1-5; the D is unclear. V shed 0 bases and J shed 6 bases, with 12 bases lying between them. CDR3 length: 15 amino acids. The germline V gene encodes CDR1 LGHDT and CDR2 YNNKEL (reference sequence).

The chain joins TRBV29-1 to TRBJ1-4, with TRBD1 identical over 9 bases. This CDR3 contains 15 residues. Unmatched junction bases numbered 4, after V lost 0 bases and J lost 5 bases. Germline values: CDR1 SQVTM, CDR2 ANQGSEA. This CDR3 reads CSVEDPGQGNEKLFF. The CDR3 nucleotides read TGCAGCGTTGAAGATCCGGGACAGGGCAATGAAAAACTGTTTTTT.

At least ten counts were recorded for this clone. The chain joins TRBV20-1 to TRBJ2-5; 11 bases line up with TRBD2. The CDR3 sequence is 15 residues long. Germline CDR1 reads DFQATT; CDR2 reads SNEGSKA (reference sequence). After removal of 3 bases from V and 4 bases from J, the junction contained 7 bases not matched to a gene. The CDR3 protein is CSASRKLAGAETQYF. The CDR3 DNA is TGCAGTGCTAGTAGGAAACTAGCGGGAGCAGAGACCCAGTACTTC.

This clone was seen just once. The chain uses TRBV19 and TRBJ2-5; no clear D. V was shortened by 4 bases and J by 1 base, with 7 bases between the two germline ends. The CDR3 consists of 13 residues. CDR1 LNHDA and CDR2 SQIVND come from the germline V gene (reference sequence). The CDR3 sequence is CASSRAVQETQYF. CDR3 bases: TGTGCCAGTAGTAGGGCAGTCCAAGAGACCCAGTACTTC.

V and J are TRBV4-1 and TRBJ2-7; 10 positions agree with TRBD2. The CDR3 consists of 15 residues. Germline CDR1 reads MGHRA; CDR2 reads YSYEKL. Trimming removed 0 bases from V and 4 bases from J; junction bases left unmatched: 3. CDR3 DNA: TGCGCCAGCAGCCAAGAAGGACTAGCGGCGTACGAGCAGTACTTC. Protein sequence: CASSQEGLAAYEQYF.

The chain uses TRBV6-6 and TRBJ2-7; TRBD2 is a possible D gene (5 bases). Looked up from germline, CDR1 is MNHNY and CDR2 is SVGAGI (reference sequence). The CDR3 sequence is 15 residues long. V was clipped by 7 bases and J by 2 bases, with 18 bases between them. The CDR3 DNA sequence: TGTGCCAGCAACCAACCGGGGAATGGGGCCTACGAGCAGTACTTC. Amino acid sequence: CASNQPGNGAYEQYF.

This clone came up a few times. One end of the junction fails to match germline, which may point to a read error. The CDR3 here is CASGEGDNSNQPQHF. CDR3 coding DNA: TGTGCCAGCGGTGAGGGGGACAATAGCAATCAGCCCCAGCATTTT. The V and J genes are TRBV2 and TRBJ1-5, with TRBD1 as a possible D gene (6 bases). This CDR3 has 15 residues. Germline-derived CDR1 and CDR2 are SNHLY and FYNNEI.